This TCR beta chain appears in the sequencing data of a study of blood T cell repertoires in COVID-19. Turning to the study itself: Both acute and convalescent COVID-19 samples were obtained from the United States, Italy and Spain. PBMCs, B-cell-depleted T cells, or T cells were the source of the cDNA or gDNA that made up the material.

Using immunoSEQ multiplex PCR, the repertoire was profiled, and TCRdb retains in-frame clones only, with some absent. The data contain some 90,000 clones, about 88% of them singletons. The CDR3 has 16 amino acids. V was trimmed by 2 bases and J by 1 base, leaving 18 bases between them. The V gene's germline CDR1 is GTSNPN and CDR2 SVGIG (reference sequence). This clonotype was obtained from a man aged 50 or older with acute or convalescent COVID-19. V gene TRBV30 combines with J gene TRBJ2-7, with D perhaps TRBD2 (6 bases). The sequencing input was peripheral blood. CDR3 nucleotide sequence: TGTGCCTGGAGTCGCGGTGGTAGCGGCCCTTCCTACGAGCAGTACGTC. This gives the protein CAWSRGGSGPSYEQYV.